The 18 T cell receptor beta chains presented below share a single source sample, sequenced in a study of blood T cell repertoires in COVID-19. Assay: immunoSEQ multiplex PCR; the TCRdb copy retains only in-frame clones and omits some. The top ten hold 5.5% to 8% of the sample, which has 200,000 to 250,000 clones, around four fifths seen once. Sequencing was performed on peripheral blood. The origin of the receptors is a woman aged 60-75 years with active or convalescent COVID-19.

CDR3 DNA: TGCGCCAGCAGCCAAGGGACAGGGGGCTGGAATTCACCCCTCCACTTT. The encoded protein is CASSQGTGGWNSPLHF. The V call is TRBV4-1, the J call TRBJ1-6, with TRBD1 matching over 11 bases. The junction had 3 bases not matched to a gene; V was cut back by 1 base and J by 7 bases. The germline CDR1 and CDR2 sequences are MGHRA and YSYEKL. This CDR3 has 16 residues.

J is TRBJ1-2 and V is TRBV5-1; 8 bases are a match to TRBD1. CDR3 length equals 19 residues. J gave up 0 bases and V 0 bases, and 13 bases lay outside the gene matches. Germline lookup yields CDR1 SGHRS and CDR2 YFSETQ. The CDR3 DNA follows: TGCGCCAGCAGCTTGGGAGCAGGGGGCGTTCTTTCCTCTAACTATGGCTACACCTTC. It codes for CASSLGAGGVLSSNYGYTF.

The chain couples TRBV27 to TRBJ2-2; D is possibly TRBD2 (6 bases). Germline V lookup: CDR1 MNHEY, CDR2 SMNVEV (reference sequence). V gave up 7 bases and J gave up 4 bases, with 16 bases separating them. This CDR3 is built from 15 residues. The CDR3: CASTSVLAPTGELFF. In DNA, the CDR3 is TGTGCCAGCACTAGCGTGCTCGCCCCCACCGGGGAGCTGTTTTTT.

The J gene is TRBJ2-2, the V gene TRBV5-6; D gene unclear. V dropped 4 bases and J dropped 1 base, with 5 bases sitting between them. The CDR3 is made up of 13 amino acids. CDR1 SGHDT and CDR2 YYEEEE come from the germline V gene. Here the CDR3 reads CASSLGNTGELFF. The CDR3 DNA reads TGTGCCAGCAGCCTAGGGAACACCGGGGAGCTGTTTTTT.

The rearrangement links TRBV28 to TRBJ2-3; D perhaps matches TRBD1 (6 bases). CDR3 size: 14 residues. The germline V and J ends were trimmed by 6 bases and 4 bases, with 14 bases remaining between them. The germline V gene encodes CDR1 MDHEN and CDR2 SYDVKM. In DNA form, the CDR3 reads TGTGCCAGCAGGGAAAACAGGGAACCAGATACGCAGTATTTT. Its protein is CASRENREPDTQYF.

The CDR3 spells CASSLGGSNNQPQHF. CDR3 sequence (DNA): TGCGCCAGCAGCTTGGGGGGCAGTAACAATCAGCCCCAGCATTTT. The chain uses TRBV5-1 and TRBJ1-5; possible D gene TRBD1, 5 bases. Germline CDR1 reads SGHRS; CDR2 reads YFSETQ. The V gene lost 0 bases and the J gene lost 3 bases, with 10 bases spanning the gap. CDR3 length: 15 residues.

The table lists this clone with a count of one. CDR3 sequence reads: CASRRDSQETQYF. The CDR3 DNA is TGTGCCAGCAGGCGGGACAGTCAAGAGACCCAGTACTTC. The chain is built from TRBV6-5 and TRBJ2-5; D might be TRBD1 (7 bases). The CDR3 covers 13 residues. The germline CDR1 and CDR2 sequences are MNHEY and SVGAGI. Trimming pared 6 bases from V and 2 bases from J, leaving 10 bases between.

The chain carries TRBV15 and TRBJ2-4; maybe TRBD2 (5 bases). The CDR3 length is 17 residues. V was trimmed by 4 bases and J by 1 base, leaving 17 bases between them. Germline-derived CDR1 and CDR2 are LNHNV and YYDKDF (reference sequence). CDR3 protein: CATSKTPDGMAKNIQYF. The CDR3 DNA sequence: TGTGCCACCAGCAAAACCCCCGACGGGATGGCCAAAAACATTCAGTACTTC.

The chain couples TRBV2 to TRBJ1-2; no definite D call. From germline, CDR1 is SNHLY and CDR2 FYNNEI. V was clipped by 6 bases and J by 9 bases, with 11 bases between them. The CDR3 consists of 11 residues. The CDR3 loop is CASSPERSYTF. The DNA for the CDR3 is TGTGCCAGCAGCCCTGAGCGCAGCTACACCTTC.

This chain uses TRBV7-9 with TRBJ2-3; 8 nucleotides agree with TRBD1. The V and J ends lost 1 base and 6 bases, in that order; junction bases with no gene match: 6. This CDR3 has 15 amino acids. CDR1 SEHNR and CDR2 FQNEAQ come from the germline V gene (reference sequence). CDR3 protein: CASSLGRGLRDTQYF. CDR3 nucleotides: TGTGCCAGCAGCTTAGGCAGGGGGCTAAGGGATACGCAGTATTTT.

This clone has more than one count but fewer than ten. The chain uses TRBV5-1 and TRBJ2-5, with D maybe TRBD2 (5 bases). V shed 0 bases and J shed 0 bases, with 9 bases lying between them. Germline V CDR1 and CDR2: SGHRS, YFSETQ. This CDR3 spans 15 amino acids. The CDR3 sequence is CASSLVPGYQETQYF. CDR3 DNA: TGCGCCAGCAGCTTGGTACCGGGGTACCAAGAGACCCAGTACTTC.

The chain uses TRBV11-2 and TRBJ1-5, with D possibly being TRBD1 (5 bases). Per germline, CDR1 SGHAT and CDR2 FQNNGV. Trimming stripped 2 bases from V and 9 bases from J, with 11 bases between. This CDR3 is 13 amino acids long. The CDR3 protein is CASSLYMGGPQHF. CDR3 DNA: TGTGCCAGCAGCTTATATATGGGGGGGCCCCAGCATTTT.

This clone occurred a few times. The chain recombines TRBV28 with TRBJ1-5; D remains ambiguous. Trimming cost V 3 bases and J 0 bases, with 6 bases left between them. From germline, CDR1 is MDHEN and CDR2 SYDVKM. The CDR3 runs 14 residues. The CDR3 loop is CASSFSVSNQPQHF. The CDR3 DNA reads TGTGCCAGCAGTTTCTCCGTTAGCAATCAGCCCCAGCATTTT.

The chain combines TRBV6-5 with TRBJ1-1; D is possibly TRBD1 (6 bases). Germline V gives CDR1 MNHEY, CDR2 SVGAGI. Trimming removed 8 bases at V and 7 bases at J, with 20 bases between. CDR3 size: 14 residues. CDR3 loop: CASRSWTAEGEAFF. DNA of the CDR3: TGTGCCAGCCGTTCGTGGACAGCCGAAGGTGAAGCTTTCTTT.

This chain connects TRBV5-6 to TRBJ1-1; 7 bases fit TRBD1. This CDR3 is 13 amino acids long. The V gene's germline CDR1 is SGHDT and CDR2 YYEEEE. Losses at the gene ends were 4 bases for V and 3 bases for J; bases not matched to a gene: 3. CDR3 protein: CASSLTGHTEAFF. CDR3 DNA: TGTGCCAGCAGCCTGACAGGGCACACTGAAGCTTTCTTT.

The CDR3 region is CASSKAGTSYEQYF. In DNA form, the CDR3 reads TGTGCCAGCAGTAAGGCCGGGACTAGCTACGAGCAGTACTTC. The V and J genes are TRBV27 and TRBJ2-7; TRBD2 aligns across 8 bases. There are 14 residues in the CDR3. From germline, CDR1 is MNHEY and CDR2 SMNVEV (reference sequence). V shed 5 bases and J 3 bases; nucleotides not matched to a gene: 6.

V is TRBV28 and J is TRBJ1-3; D is unresolved. The CDR3 spans 14 residues. CDR1 MDHEN and CDR2 SYDVKM come from the germline V gene. The germline V and J ends were trimmed by 6 bases and 5 bases, with 14 bases remaining between them. CDR3 sequence (DNA): TGTGCCAGCAGGCTAAATGACATCCGAAACACCATATATTTT. Translated, it gives CASRLNDIRNTIYF.

V gene TRBV19 combines with J gene TRBJ2-2; a weak D match, TRBD1 (6 bases). The CDR3 extends over 14 amino acids. Trimming stripped 5 bases from V and 5 bases from J, with 12 bases between. The germline gives CDR1 LNHDA, CDR2 SQIVND (reference sequence). CDR3 nucleotides: TGTGCCAGTAGTCAGGGGATTTGGACCGGGGAGCTGTTTTTT. It specifies CASSQGIWTGELFF. The variable domain in full, with the rest retrieved from reference TRBV19 and TRBJ2-2, is DGGITQSPKYLFRKEGQNVTLSCEQNLNHDAMYWYRQDPGQGLRLIYYSQIVNDFQKGDIAEGYSVSREKKESFPLTVTSAQKNPTAFYLCASSQGIWTGELFFGEGSRLTVL.